The text below deals with one T cell receptor beta chain. These data originate in a study of blood T cell repertoires in COVID-19. Across the study: Sample material is recorded as cDNA or gDNA derived from T cells, B-cell-depleted T cells, or PBMCs.

The CDR3 spans 15 residues. CDR1 and CDR2 (germline): SGHTA, FQGNSA. The ends lost 4 bases at V and 11 bases at J; junction bases unmatched: 15. Original handling: Estimated nucleated cell counts came from reference gene primer amplification. Assay used: immunoSEQ multiplex PCR; TCRdb lists only in-frame clones, some missing. The DNA gave D and trimming, while V, J and clone size come from that table. The sample shows 200,000 to 250,000 clones, roughly 87% of them seen only once. The receptor was derived from a man aged 35-49 years with active or convalescent COVID-19. Sequencing was done on a sample of peripheral blood. The V call is TRBV7-2, the J call TRBJ1-1; 8 bases match TRBD1. In DNA form, the CDR3 reads TGTGCCAGCAGCTCAGGCCCAGGGGGCGCCCGGGGGGCTTTCTTT. Translated, it gives CASSSGPGGARGAFF.